This T cell receptor beta chain was recovered during a study of naive and memory T cell subsets. Notes on the study in general: TCRs were reportedly recovered from both biopsy types, mostly tuberculin test sites. Delayed type IV hypersensitivity infiltration was taken to explain higher tuberculin-site TCR counts.

Four PCR rounds used nested alpha and beta constant region primers plus the SP2 primer. TCRdb recomputed calls from the UMI-ligation and nested PCR reads with MiXCR, one row per CDR3 protein. The sample lists around 31,000 distinct CDR3 sequences, 5.5% to 7.5% occurring once. The treatment is: skin biopsy from PPD injection site in Mantoux-positive individual. An oligonucleotide containing a UMI was ligated to the 3' end of TCR cDNA. Biopsied sites were PPD injections in people with a positive Mantoux test. Unsorted total RNA, roughly 1 to 1000 ng, was DNase treated before reverse transcription. In this sample, this clonotype turned up many times. Its antigen is still unknown. There are 18 residues in the CDR3. V lost 3 bases, J lost 2 bases, and 17 bases lay in between. The germline CDR1 and CDR2 sequences are KGHSH and LQKENI.

The receptor was isolated from an adult in good health. V usage is TRBV18 and J usage is TRBJ2-6; D is perhaps TRBD1 (6 bases). Sequencing was performed on skin, taken from a tuberculin skin test site. CDR3 DNA: TGTGCCAGCTCACCGATTCGGACAGTCCTGCCTGGGGCCAACGTCCTGACTTTC. Amino acids: CASSPIRTVLPGANVLTF.